This T cell receptor (beta chain) is drawn from a study of cytomegalovirus exposure and HLA in healthy donors (dated by TCRdb to 2015 to 2018). Regarding the complete study: According to an earlier analysis of 450 to 650 of the donors, about 179 million T cells yielded roughly 110 million unique TCR beta sequences and 276 Gb of sequence data. To study patterns of TCR occurrence, a later analysis re-analyzed previously published TCR beta repertoires from 666 donors and added high-resolution HLA genotyping. All discovery cohort repertoires had been generated using a single sequencing platform. An early release covering roughly 600 HLA-typed donors comprised about 310 gigabases of sequencing data and some 79 million unique TCR sequences. In addition to the first cohort of hundreds of subjects, a separate validation cohort of approximately 130 different subjects was used. Of the 300 to 500 genotyped donors, 81% were placed in the genetic ancestry cluster associated with self-reported Caucasian donors. Typing coverage differed by locus: A, B, C, DRB1 and DQB1 were typed in about 629-630 donors, DQA1 in roughly 500, DPA1 in 600 to 610, and DPB1 in roughly 470. An earlier analysis of 500 to 650 of the donors applied high-throughput TCR beta sequencing to assess whether each TCR beta V gene segment acted as functional or pseudogenic. Alongside the repertoire data, information on donor age, sex, ethnicity and CMV serostatus was compiled. A later genetic analysis took genome-wide SNP genotypes for about 65% of the roughly 670 donors and used that subset as a discovery cohort. In the later analysis, no new phenotypic data were used to find candidate immune exposures; instead, reliance was placed on TCR beta sequences and their occurrence across donors. HLA typing covered class I and class II loci at four-digit resolution. The study combined high-throughput TCR immunosequencing, statistical association of individual TCRs with disease status, and machine learning to predict cytomegalovirus infection status. The T cell repertoires of 700 or so subjects were profiled by immunosequencing and related to cytomegalovirus serostatus. Roughly 5 DR-DQ haplotypes were handled as single units for association and clustering, since linkage in the cohort was strong. The aim of the study was to test whether cataloging public T cell receptors could identify signatures of past pathogen exposure. Across roughly 420 genotyped donors of the cohort, an average of approximately 200,000 unique TCR beta nucleotide sequences per donor were sequenced, and roughly a sixth of those sequences were non-productive. Overall results and qualifications from the work: V-gene and J-gene trimming of TCR beta chains was associated with a missense DCLRE1C variant in a later genetic analysis, and the association was replicated in an independent cohort. Several of the top co-occurrence clusters appeared to be linked to parvovirus B19, influenza, CMV and Epstein-Barr virus, according to a later analysis. Most TCR sequences were seen in very few donors, while some public TCRs were found in many individuals. Some IMGT-functional V segments, including TRBV6-2 and TRBV6-3, could not be told apart with the 87-base-pair reads, so those segments were excluded. In this cohort, only TCR beta chains were sequenced, and detectable features were limited by the absence of alpha or paired-chain data. The presence/absence analyses assumed that sequencing depth was roughly uniform across donors, and that assumption may not be true. A later analysis found that HLA-associated TCR beta chains were more clonally expanded and had lower generation probabilities than equally common non-associated chains. The study listed approximately 150 TCR beta chains as associated with cytomegalovirus. A later analysis found that most CMV-associated TCR beta chains appeared HLA-restricted, with HLA associations seemingly driven largely by CMV exposure. A later analysis found that TCR association rates varied across HLA loci, with DRB1 alleles showing the most associated TCRs and HLA-C alleles the fewest. The authors suggested that the approach could potentially be generalized to other disease states and immunological phenotypes. Because counts were too low, under 20 rarely observed V segments, including chromosome 9 orphons, were left out of the earlier analysis of 587 of the donors. Because HLA typing was missing for some donors at each locus, association tests included only the typed subset. According to a later genetic analysis, donors in an Asian-associated ancestry cluster had fewer N-insertions in productive TCRs than the roughly 670-donor mean. A further reported finding was that TCR beta sequences accurately predicted the HLA-A and HLA-B alleles for most subjects in the first cohort. A cluster of highly shared sequence variants was judged likely to be a technical artifact of the sequencing pipeline. Specific HLA alleles were associated with roughly 17,000 TCR beta sequences at a false discovery rate of 0.05 in a later analysis. In vitro tests confirmed that a few of the cytomegalovirus-associated TCR beta chains recognize cytomegalovirus antigens. Correlated functional status among segregating V segments might reflect linkage disequilibrium, but an unknown experimental factor could not be ruled out. When HLA alleles, especially DR and DQ, strongly co-occurred, attributing TCR associations to individual alleles was difficult. Broadly in line with IMGT annotations, most TCR beta V segments showed up in productive rearrangements about 87% or about 30% of the time in an earlier analysis of several hundred of the donors. Immune exposure information for the cohort was limited to CMV serostatus. In both the original and validation cohorts, the classifier was reported to diagnose cytomegalovirus status with high specificity and sensitivity.

The cohort consisted of fewer than 700 healthy bone marrow donors. Cohort members were all nominally healthy when sampled, although unrecorded immune exposures were likely present. The donor tested CMV seronegative and was one of the 352 seronegative cohort members. Each donor provided a peripheral blood sample, and peripheral blood mononuclear cells were used for TCR beta sequencing. Genomic DNA extraction from the blood cell samples was performed with the Qiagen DNeasy Blood Extraction Kit. After removal of 0 bases from V and 8 bases from J, the junction retains 6 bases not matched to a gene. Taken from the germline V gene, the CDR1 and CDR2 loops are SGHRS and YFSETQ. Counted from cysteine to phenylalanine, this CDR3 has 15 amino acids. The entry retains the CDR3 DNA only, 45 bases that are in frame from base 1. With regard to this clone: Its antigen is currently not known. Base qualities are not at hand, and no much larger clone is one base apart.

The method behind the library was the immunoSEQ multiplex PCR assay. For the multiplex PCR, a mixture combining 60 forward primers for TCR Vbeta segments and 13 reverse primers for TCR Jbeta segments was used. The CDR3 region of rearranged TCR beta genes was amplified from genomic DNA by a multiplex PCR assay. The amplified TCR beta libraries were sequenced on the Illumina HiSeq System as 87-base-pair reads. Under the source paper's analysis protocol: Across the 640 or so repertoires, a later analysis counted some 81 million unique TCR beta chains, approximately 12 million of which were shared by at least two donors. Raw reads were error-corrected and collapsed into unique sequences by a nearest-neighbor algorithm in which closely related sequences were merged to remove PCR and sequencing errors. CDR3 sequences were aligned to IMGT reference sequences to assign V, D and J gene segments. For a sequence to be retained, a match of at least six nucleotides was required to both a V gene segment and a J gene segment. A rearrangement was called productive if the CDR3 had no stop codons and remained in frame with V and J, and every other rearrangement was called non-productive. CDR3 was defined by IMGT convention, running from the second conserved V-encoded cysteine to the conserved J-encoded phenylalanine. The earlier analysis of about 530 of the donors excluded any sequence lacking an unambiguous match to a single V gene segment. An earlier analysis of 500 to 700 of the donors classified V segments as functional when productive rearrangements were above 56.7% and as segregating when the standard deviation between donors was above 5%. A statistical classification framework was developed to diagnose cytomegalovirus status using the catalog of TCR beta chain sequences. A later analysis assigned V and J genes by comparing TCR nucleotide sequences with IMGT/GENE-DB human TR gene sequences. Using the TCRdist pipeline, a later analysis assigned CDR3 sequences along with most-parsimonious VDJ recombination scenarios. In a later analysis, each TCR beta chain was defined by its CDR3 amino acid sequence together with its V-gene family, and reads without a unique V-gene family were excluded. To address suspected cross-contamination and a sequencing artifact, a later analysis removed a few hundred highly shared, low-generation-probability nucleotide sequences. A later analysis calculated a clonal expansion index for each public chain from normalized within-repertoire ranks of inferred template counts. In a later analysis, generation probabilities were computed using a VDJ recombination model fitted to out-of-frame rearrangements, and the results were checked against IGoR. In a later analysis, hypergeometric tests were used to score TCR-TCR, TCR-HLA and TCR-CMV co-occurrence, with a repertoire-size bias correction applied to TCR pairs. False discovery rates were estimated in a later analysis by permuting HLA or CMV assignments 20 times. In a later analysis, co-occurring TCRs were grouped using DBSCAN, with TCRdist sequence similarity added in when clustering inside HLA-allele-positive subsets. Repertoires with fewer than 30,000 or more than 120,000 public chains, plus five repertoires with anomalous nucleotide sharing, were excluded from co-occurrence clustering. TCRdb mirrors the immuneACCESS table, restricted to in-frame sequences. Some clones are absent from its copies; in checked studies, under half trace to an unresolved V gene, and the reason for the others is unknown. V, J and clone size are taken as reported in that table, and D and trimming were inferred from the DNA itself. For this sample there are approximately 140,000 clones; roughly 80% appear just once. 1.5% to 2% of the sample belongs to the ten largest clones.

The chain links TRBV5-1 with TRBJ1-4, with 8 middle bases fitting TRBD1. This sequence was found in a female donor in good health and CMV-seronegative. The sequencing input was PBMCs. The CDR3 sequence is CASSLEGTGREKLFF. The DNA sequence is as follows: TGCGCCAGCAGCTTGGAGGGGACAGGTCGAGAAAAACTGTTTTTT.